The 21 T cell receptor beta chains in this list originate from one sample, sequenced in a study. TCRdb fed the 5' RACE reads into MiXCR, producing one record per CDR3 protein. This table has 500 to 600 distinct CDR3 sequences, 8% to 10% appearing once. Sequences were obtained from total memory T cells from blood PBMCs. Stated subset: transitional memory CD4+ T cells. All receptors come from a male donor with HIV.

This clonotype was seen more than once but under ten times. The genes are TRBV11-3 and TRBJ1-2, with D tentatively TRBD1 (5 bases). The CDR3 totals 14 residues. Trimming stripped 1 base from V and 2 bases from J, with 8 bases between. Germline CDR1 reads SGHNT; CDR2 reads YENEEA. CDR3 sequence reads: CASSLGQGNYGYTF. The DNA for the CDR3 is TGTGCCAGCAGCTTAGGTCAGGGAAACTATGGCTACACCTTC.

V is TRBV29-1 and J is TRBJ2-2, with D unclear. In germline, CDR1 is SQVTM, CDR2 ANQGSEA. The CDR3 is 13 amino acids. Trimming removed 4 bases from V and 7 bases from J, with 13 bases in between. DNA for the CDR3: TGCAGCGTTGGATCCGGTTTAAGCGGGGAGCTGTTTTTT. Its translation: CSVGSGLSGELFF.

The rearrangement joins TRBV28 to TRBJ2-6, with D possibly TRBD2 on 6 matching bases. Per the germline V gene, CDR1 is MDHEN and CDR2 is SYDVKM. The CDR3 contains 20 residues. V was shortened by 1 base and J by 0 bases, with 19 bases between the two germline ends. As DNA, the CDR3 is TGTGCCAGCAGTTTATTATTGTGGGGAGGATCGGTCTCTGGGGCCAACGTCCTGACTTTC. It specifies CASSLLLWGGSVSGANVLTF.

Sample share makes this clonotype large (0.1 to 1%). This chain connects TRBV10-3 to TRBJ1-5; a weak D match, TRBD1 (5 bases). Germline V gene data show CDR1 as ENHRY and CDR2 as SYGVKD. The V and J ends lost 11 bases and 0 bases respectively, with 14 bases between them. This CDR3 spans 14 amino acids. CDR3 amino acids: CAVGTGYSNQPQHF. DNA for the CDR3: TGTGCCGTGGGGACGGGTTATAGCAATCAGCCCCAGCATTTT.

In this sample, this clonotype is large. The gene calls are TRBV12-3 or TRBV12-4 and TRBJ2-7; D uncertain. The V end lost 6 bases, the J end lost 4 bases, and 10 bases lay between the germline ends. The CDR3 totals 12 residues. The CDR3 bases are TGTGCCAGCAGATCGAGAAGATACGAGCAGTACTTC. It yields the protein CASRSRRYEQYF.

As for this clonotype: The junction and the germline gene differ at one end; a read error may be behind it. The V gene is TRBV6-2 or TRBV6-3, the J gene TRBJ2-1, with D perhaps TRBD1 (5 bases). This CDR3 region has 14 residues. Germline V gene sequence: CDR1 MNHEY, CDR2 SVGEGT. CDR3: CASSHSPTVHEQFF. In nucleotides, the CDR3 is TGTGCCAGCAGTCACTCCCCGACAGTACATGAGCAGTTCTTC.

Points on this clonotype: Since a much larger clone is just one base distant, this may be a read error. The chain recombines TRBV12-3 or TRBV12-4 with TRBJ1-2; possibly TRBD1 for D (6 bases). This CDR3 has 13 amino acids. CDR3 bases: TGTGCCAACAGTCGCACAGGGAACTATGGCTACACCTTC. Protein: CANSRTGNYGYTF.

Relative to its sample, this clonotype is large. The chain joins TRBV10-1 to TRBJ1-3, with 8 bases identical to TRBD1. CDR1 is WNHNN, CDR2 SYGVQD, per germline (reference sequence). The CDR3 consists of 16 residues. J gave up 4 bases and V 7 bases, and 12 bases lay outside the gene matches. The CDR3 region is CASNAKPTGDGNTIYF. In DNA, the CDR3 is TGCGCCAGCAATGCAAAACCGACAGGGGACGGAAACACCATATATTTT.

For this clonotype: A much larger clone differs by one base, so this may be a read error. The chain uses TRBV28 and TRBJ2-1; 7 nucleotides match TRBD1. V lost 7 bases, J lost 8 bases, and 11 bases stayed unmatched. CDR3 length: 14 amino acids. Germline values: CDR1 MDHEN, CDR2 SYDVKM. This chain's CDR3 is CASTRQGVRYEQFF. The CDR3 region has the DNA TGTGCCAGCACTCGGCAGGGGGTGCGATATGAGCAGTTCTTC.

This clonotype was seen a handful of times. The chain combines TRBV5-1 with TRBJ2-6; possibly TRBD1 for D (6 bases). CDR1 SGHRS and CDR2 YFSETQ come from the germline V gene. V dropped 7 bases and J dropped 0 bases, with 8 bases sitting between them. CDR3 size: 14 residues. CDR3 sequence: CASGGHSGANVLTF. CDR3 nucleotides: TGCGCCAGCGGGGGCCACTCTGGGGCCAACGTCCTGACTTTC.

This chain links TRBV15 with TRBJ2-3; D might be TRBD1 (6 bases). CDR1 LNHNV and CDR2 YYDKDF come from the germline V gene (reference sequence). The CDR3 loop spans 14 amino acids. V was cut by 1 base and J by 1 base, with 6 bases left in between. DNA for the CDR3: TGTGCCACCAGCAGAGGGACAGGCACAGATACGCAGTATTTT. This codes for CATSRGTGTDTQYF.

This clonotype appeared a few times. At one end the junction does not follow the germline gene, possibly because of a read error. V and J are TRBV7-9 and TRBJ1-2, with TRBD1 as a possible D gene (6 bases). Germline V lookup: CDR1 SEHNR, CDR2 FQNEAQ (reference sequence). The CDR3 consists of 14 residues. CDR3 nucleotides: TGTGTCAGCAGCTCAAATCGGGACACCTATGGCTACACCTTC. Translated, it gives CVSSSNRDTYGYTF.

This clonotype was seen a few times. This sequence joins TRBV6-6 and TRBJ1-4; D may be TRBD1 (6 bases). Germline-derived CDR1 and CDR2 are MNHNY and SVGAGI (reference sequence). The V gene lost 2 bases and the J gene lost 4 bases, with 17 bases spanning the gap. This CDR3 is built from 17 residues. CDR3: CASSYVTTGGVNEKLFF. Here the CDR3 DNA reads TGTGCCAGCAGTTACGTTACTACGGGGGGCGTTAATGAAAAACTGTTTTTT.

This clonotype occurred a few times. The chain has TRBV23-1 and TRBJ2-7, with D perhaps TRBD1 (6 bases). TRBV23-1 is sorted into the ORF group, with uncertain function. V lost 2 bases and J 0 bases, leaving 14 bases between the germline ends. The CDR3 is made up of 16 amino acids. CDR3: CASSQLAGAYSYEQYF. The CDR3 DNA is TGCGCCAGCAGTCAACTTGCAGGGGCGTACTCCTACGAGCAGTACTTC.

This clonotype appeared a few times. V and J are TRBV18 and TRBJ2-7; D unclear. V lost 1 base and J 5 bases, leaving 12 bases between the germline ends. This CDR3 comprises 14 residues. Germline CDR1 KGHSH, CDR2 LQKENI. CDR3 DNA: TGTGCCAGCTCACCACAGCGTCAGTTTAACGAGCAGTACTTC. It is translated as CASSPQRQFNEQYF. Based on the CDR3 plus reference TRBV18 and TRBJ2-7, the full variable domain is NAGVMQNPRHLVRRRGQEARLRCSPMKGHSHVYWYRQLPEEGLKFMVYLQKENIIDESGMPKERFSAEFPKEGPSILRIQQVVRGDSAAYFCASSPQRQFNEQYFGPGTRLTVT.

By share of the sample, this clonotype is large (0.1 to 1%). The chain has TRBV10-3 and TRBJ2-5, with unresolved D. This CDR3 contains 13 residues. CDR1 ENHRY and CDR2 SYGVKD come from the germline V gene. V was cut by 6 bases and J by 5 bases, with 13 bases left in between. The CDR3 is CAISPSPSETQYF. The CDR3 DNA reads as TGTGCCATCAGCCCCTCCCCCTCTGAGACCCAGTACTTC.

By share, this clonotype counts as large. This sequence joins TRBV10-3 and TRBJ1-2, with D possibly matching TRBD1 (5 bases). CDR1 is ENHRY, CDR2 SYGVKD, per germline. The CDR3 runs to 14 residues. V was pared by 1 base and J by 3 bases, with 9 bases between. For the CDR3, the DNA is TGTGCCATCAGTGAGTTGGAGGGGCACTATGGCTACACCTTC. This translates into CAISELEGHYGYTF.

The sample holds a few counts of this clonotype. This chain links TRBV6-1 with TRBJ2-5; D unresolved. Germline V gene lookup returns CDR1 MNHNS and CDR2 SASEGT. The ends were cut back, 4 bases at V and 5 bases at J, with 14 bases in the middle. The CDR3 consists of 14 residues. The chain's CDR3 is CASSADWSVETQYF. The CDR3 nucleotides read TGTGCCAGCAGTGCCGATTGGTCAGTGGAGACCCAGTACTTC.

This clonotype was observed a few times. V gene TRBV10-3 combines with J gene TRBJ2-1; weak D call: TRBD2 (5 bases). From germline, CDR1 is ENHRY and CDR2 SYGVKD. Trimming cost V 0 bases and J 8 bases, with 17 bases left between them. CDR3 size: 16 residues. This chain's CDR3 is CAISESPFRGSYEQFF. The CDR3 DNA follows: TGTGCCATCAGTGAGTCACCTTTTCGAGGGAGCTATGAGCAGTTCTTC.

The gene calls are TRBV3-1 and TRBJ2-5; 9 bases fit TRBD1. The V and J ends lost 7 bases and 5 bases, in that order; junction bases with no gene match: 11. Germline values: CDR1 LGHDT, CDR2 YNNKEL (reference sequence). This CDR3 is 15 amino acids long. The CDR3 protein is CASNKGQGEWETQYF. The DNA of the CDR3 is TGTGCCAGCAACAAGGGACAGGGCGAATGGGAGACCCAGTACTTC.

The genes are TRBV18 and TRBJ2-7; D is uncertain. V dropped 6 bases and J dropped 0 bases, with 15 bases sitting between them. Germline assignment: CDR1 KGHSH and CDR2 LQKENI. This CDR3 comprises 15 residues. CDR3: CASSTTEQSSYEQYF. The CDR3 DNA follows: TGTGCCAGCTCTACCACGGAACAGAGCTCCTACGAGCAGTACTTC.